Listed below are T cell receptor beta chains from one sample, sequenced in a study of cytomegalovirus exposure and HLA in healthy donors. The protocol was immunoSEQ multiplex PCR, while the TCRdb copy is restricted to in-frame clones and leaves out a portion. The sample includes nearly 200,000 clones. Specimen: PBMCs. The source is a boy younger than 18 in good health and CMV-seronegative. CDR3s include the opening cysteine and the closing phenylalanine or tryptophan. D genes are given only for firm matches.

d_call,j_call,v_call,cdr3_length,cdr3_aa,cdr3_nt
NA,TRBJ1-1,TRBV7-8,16,CASSLKVAGMNTEAFF,TGTGCCAGCAGCCTAAAGGTGGCAGGCATGAACACTGAAGCTTTCTTT
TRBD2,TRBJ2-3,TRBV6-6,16,CASSYSGGGTTDTQYF,TGTGCCAGCAGTTACTCGGGCGGGGGGACCACAGATACGCAGTATTTT
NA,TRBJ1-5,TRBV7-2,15,CASSLAAGVNQPQHF,TGTGCCAGCAGCTTAGCCGCAGGGGTCAATCAGCCCCAGCATTTT
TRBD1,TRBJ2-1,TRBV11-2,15,CASSKARDSYKEQFF,TGTGCCAGCAGCAAAGCCCGGGACAGTTACAAAGAGCAGTTCTTC
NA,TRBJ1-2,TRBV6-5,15,CASSPSMTPGWGYTF,TGTGCCAGCAGCCCAAGCATGACACCAGGGTGGGGCTACACCTTC
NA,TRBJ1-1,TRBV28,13,CASSSGENTEAFF,TGTGCCAGCAGTTCCGGGGAGAACACTGAAGCTTTCTTT
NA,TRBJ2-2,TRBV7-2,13,CASSLEESGELFF,TGTGCCAGCAGCTTAGAGGAGAGCGGGGAGCTGTTTTTT
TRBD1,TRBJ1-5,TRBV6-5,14,CASLRTGSNQPQHF,TGTGCCAGCTTGCGGACAGGGAGCAATCAGCCCCAGCATTTT
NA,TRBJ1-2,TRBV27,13,CASSFLDNYGYTF,TGTGCCAGCAGCTTCCTAGATAACTATGGCTACACCTTC
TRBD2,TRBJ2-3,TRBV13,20,CASSVSTGTSGGADTDTQYF,TGTGCCAGCAGCGTATCTACCGGGACTAGCGGGGGGGCCGACACAGATACGCAGTATTTT
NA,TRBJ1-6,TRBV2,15,CASRGGEGRNSPLHF,TGTGCCAGCAGAGGGGGGGAGGGGAGAAATTCACCCCTCCACTTT
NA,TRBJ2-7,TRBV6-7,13,CASSPGDFYEQYF,TGTGCCAGCAGTCCCGGGGACTTCTACGAGCAGTACTTC
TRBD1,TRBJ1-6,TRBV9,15,CASSPRDRGNSPLHF,TGTGCCAGCAGCCCCCGGGACAGGGGAAATTCACCCCTCCACTTT
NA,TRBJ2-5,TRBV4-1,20,CASSQVPQFGLPRAQETQYF,TGCGCCAGCAGCCAAGTACCCCAGTTTGGACTACCGAGGGCACAAGAGACCCAGTACTTC
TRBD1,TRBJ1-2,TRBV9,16,CASSVGAGGQLSGYTF,TGTGCCAGCAGCGTAGGGGCAGGGGGCCAACTATCTGGCTACACCTTC
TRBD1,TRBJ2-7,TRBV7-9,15,CASSPGRTGGFEQYF,TGTGCCAGCAGCCCGGGAAGGACAGGGGGTTTCGAGCAGTACTTC
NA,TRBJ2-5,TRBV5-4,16,CASSLEVRKKDRTQYF,TGTGCCAGCAGCTTGGAAGTTCGGAAAAAGGACAGGACCCAGTACTTC
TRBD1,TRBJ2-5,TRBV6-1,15,CASSKGTGLEETQYF,TGTGCCAGCAGTAAAGGGACAGGATTGGAAGAGACCCAGTACTTC
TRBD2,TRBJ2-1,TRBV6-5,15,CASSALRRGVNEQFF,TGTGCCAGCTCGGCTTTAAGGCGGGGGGTTAATGAGCAGTTCTTC
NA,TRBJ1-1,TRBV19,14,CASSIQGRNTEAFF,TGTGCCAGTAGCATTCAGGGGCGGAACACTGAAGCTTTCTTT
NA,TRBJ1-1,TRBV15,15,CATSRDQGPSTEAFF,TGTGCCACCAGCAGAGATCAGGGGCCGAGCACTGAAGCTTTCTTT
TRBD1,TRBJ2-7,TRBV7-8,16,CASRTRQGSSSYEQYF,TGTGCCAGCAGAACTCGACAGGGCTCAAGCTCCTACGAGCAGTACTTC
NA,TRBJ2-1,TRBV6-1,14,CASSWTRTDNEQFF,TGTGCCAGCAGTTGGACAAGGACAGACAATGAGCAGTTCTTC
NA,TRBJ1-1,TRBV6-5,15,CASSYSVQASTEAFF,TGTGCCAGCAGTTACTCGGTGCAGGCATCCACTGAAGCTTTCTTT
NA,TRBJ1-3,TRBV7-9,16,CASSPAGYRSGNTIYF,TGTGCCAGCAGCCCGGCAGGGTATCGGTCTGGAAACACCATATATTTT
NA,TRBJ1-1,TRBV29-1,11,CSVDAGYEAFF,TGCAGCGTTGATGCGGGGTACGAAGCTTTCTTT
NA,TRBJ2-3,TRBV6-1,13,CASSFLRGDTQYF,TGTGCCAGCAGTTTTTTAAGGGGTGATACGCAGTATTTT
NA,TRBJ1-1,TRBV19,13,CASSISENTEAFF,TGTGCCAGTAGTATTTCAGAGAACACTGAAGCTTTCTTT
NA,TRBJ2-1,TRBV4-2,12,CASSPTGPEQFF,TGTGCCAGCAGCCCGACAGGCCCTGAGCAGTTCTTC
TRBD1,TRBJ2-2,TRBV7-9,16,CASSSAGQGNTGELFF,TGTGCCAGCAGCTCGGCGGGACAGGGCAACACCGGGGAGCTGTTTTTT
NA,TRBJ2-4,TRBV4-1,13,CASSQDLTVVQYF,TGCGCCAGCAGCCAAGATTTGACAGTAGTCCAGTACTTC
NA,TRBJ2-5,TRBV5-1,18,CASSPGMGWRGNQETQYF,TGCGCCAGCAGCCCGGGGATGGGTTGGCGGGGCAACCAAGAGACCCAGTACTTC
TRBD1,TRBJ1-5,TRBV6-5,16,CASSSWTGEWGQPQHF,TGTGCCAGCAGTTCCTGGACAGGGGAGTGGGGTCAGCCCCAGCATTTT
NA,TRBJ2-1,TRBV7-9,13,CASSLREYNEQFF,TGTGCCAGCAGCTTACGGGAGTACAATGAGCAGTTCTTC
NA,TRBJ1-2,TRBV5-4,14,CASSLSGVPYGYTF,TGTGCCAGCAGCTTATCAGGGGTCCCGTATGGCTACACCTTC
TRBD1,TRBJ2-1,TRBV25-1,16,CASIGGTGSSYNEQFF,TGTGCCAGCATAGGGGGGACAGGAAGCTCCTACAATGAGCAGTTCTTC